This T cell receptor beta chain was recovered during a study of blood T cell repertoires in COVID-19. Turning to the study itself: PBMCs, B-cell-depleted T cells, or T cells were the source of the cDNA or gDNA that made up the material.

This CDR3 comprises 15 residues. Germline CDR1 reads MDHEN; CDR2 reads SYDVKM. Unmatched junction bases numbered 10, after V lost 5 bases and J lost 7 bases. The repertoire was sequenced with immunoSEQ multiplex PCR; TCRdb's copy has only in-frame clones and lacks some. Among more than 90,000 clones, roughly 79% were seen once, and the ten largest hold about 10%. Sequencing was done on a sample of peripheral blood. The sequence derives from a woman aged 80 or over with acute or convalescent COVID-19. This chain uses TRBV28 with TRBJ1-5; 8 bases are a match to TRBD1. The CDR3 bases are TGTGCCAGCAGTCCGCAACAGGGGGGTCGGCAGCCCCAGCATTTT. Residues: CASSPQQGGRQPQHF.